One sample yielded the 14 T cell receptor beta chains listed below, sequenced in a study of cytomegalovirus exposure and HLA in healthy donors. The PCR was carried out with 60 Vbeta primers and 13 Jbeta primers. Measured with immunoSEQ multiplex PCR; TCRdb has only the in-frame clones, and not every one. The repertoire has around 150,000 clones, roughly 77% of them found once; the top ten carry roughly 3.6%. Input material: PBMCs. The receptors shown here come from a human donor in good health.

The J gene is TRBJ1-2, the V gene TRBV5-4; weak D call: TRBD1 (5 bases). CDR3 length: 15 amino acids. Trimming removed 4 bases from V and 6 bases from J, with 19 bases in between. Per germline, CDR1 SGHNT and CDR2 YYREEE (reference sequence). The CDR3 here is CASSASQGWPDGYTF. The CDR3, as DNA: TGTGCCAGCAGCGCAAGCCAGGGTTGGCCTGATGGCTACACCTTC. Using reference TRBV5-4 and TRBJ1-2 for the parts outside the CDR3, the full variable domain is ETGVTQSPTHLIKTRGQQVTLRCSSQSGHNTVSWYQQALGQGPQFIFQYYREEENGRGNFPPRFSGLQFPNYSSELNVNALELDDSALYLCASSASQGWPDGYTFGSGTRLTVV.

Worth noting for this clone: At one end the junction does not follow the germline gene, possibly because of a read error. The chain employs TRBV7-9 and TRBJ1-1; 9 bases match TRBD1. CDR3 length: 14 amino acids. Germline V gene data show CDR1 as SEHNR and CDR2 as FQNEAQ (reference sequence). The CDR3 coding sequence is TGTTCCAGCAGCAGGGACAGGGCGTTCTCTGAAGCTTTCTTT. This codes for CSSSRDRAFSEAFF.

CDR3 bases: TGTGCCAGTAGCCTCAGGACACCCCTTGCTAAGGATACGCAGTATTTT. Residues: CASSLRTPLAKDTQYF. V usage is TRBV19 and J usage is TRBJ2-3, with a weak D call TRBD1 (5 bases). Deletions cut 6 bases from V and 6 bases from J, with 22 bases between. Germline V lookup: CDR1 LNHDA, CDR2 SQIVND (reference sequence). This CDR3 has 16 amino acids.

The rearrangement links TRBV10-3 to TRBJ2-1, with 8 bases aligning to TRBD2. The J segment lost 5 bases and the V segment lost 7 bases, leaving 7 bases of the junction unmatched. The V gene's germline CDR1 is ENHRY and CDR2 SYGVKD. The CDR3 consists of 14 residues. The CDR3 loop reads CAIKAGVVHNEQFF. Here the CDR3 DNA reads TGTGCCATCAAAGCGGGAGTGGTCCACAATGAGCAGTTCTTC.

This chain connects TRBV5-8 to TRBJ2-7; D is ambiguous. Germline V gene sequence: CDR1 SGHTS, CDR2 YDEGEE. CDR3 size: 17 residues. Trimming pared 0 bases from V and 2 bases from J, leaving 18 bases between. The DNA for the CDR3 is TGTGCCAGCAGCTTGGCCGGTCTTATACCCACTACCTACGAGCAGTACTTC. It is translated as CASSLAGLIPTTYEQYF.

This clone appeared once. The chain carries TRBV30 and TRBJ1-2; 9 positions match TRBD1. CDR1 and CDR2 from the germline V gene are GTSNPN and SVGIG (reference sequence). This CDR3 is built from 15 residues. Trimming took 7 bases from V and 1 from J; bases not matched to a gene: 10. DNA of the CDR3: TGTGCCTTAAAGCGACAGGGGGGAATTAACTATGGCTACACCTTC. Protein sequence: CALKRQGGINYGYTF.

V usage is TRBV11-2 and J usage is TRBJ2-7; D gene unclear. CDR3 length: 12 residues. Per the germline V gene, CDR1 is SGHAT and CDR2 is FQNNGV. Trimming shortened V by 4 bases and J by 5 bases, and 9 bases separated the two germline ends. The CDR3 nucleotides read TGTGCCAGCAGCTCCGCGGTCCACGAGCAGTACTTC. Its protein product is CASSSAVHEQYF. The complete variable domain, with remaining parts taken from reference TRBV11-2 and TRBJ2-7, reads EAGVAQSPRYKIIEKRQSVAFWCNPISGHATLYWYQQILGQGPKLLIQFQNNGVVDDSQLPKDRFSAERLKGVDSTLKIQPAKLEDSAVYLCASSSAVHEQYFGPGTRLTVT.

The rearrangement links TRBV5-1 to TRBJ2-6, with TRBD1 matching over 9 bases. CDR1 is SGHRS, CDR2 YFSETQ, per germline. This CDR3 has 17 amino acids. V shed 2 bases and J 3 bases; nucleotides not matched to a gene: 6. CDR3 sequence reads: CASSFAQGAGGANVLTF. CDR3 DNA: TGCGCCAGCAGCTTCGCACAGGGGGCCGGTGGGGCCAACGTCCTGACTTTC.

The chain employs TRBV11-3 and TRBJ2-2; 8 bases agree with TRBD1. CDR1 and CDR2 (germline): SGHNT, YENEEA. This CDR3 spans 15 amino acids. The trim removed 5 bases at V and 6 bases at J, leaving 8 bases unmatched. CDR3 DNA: TGTGCCAGCAGCACTCAGGGGGCGCAGGCCGGGGAGCTGTTTTTT. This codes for CASSTQGAQAGELFF.

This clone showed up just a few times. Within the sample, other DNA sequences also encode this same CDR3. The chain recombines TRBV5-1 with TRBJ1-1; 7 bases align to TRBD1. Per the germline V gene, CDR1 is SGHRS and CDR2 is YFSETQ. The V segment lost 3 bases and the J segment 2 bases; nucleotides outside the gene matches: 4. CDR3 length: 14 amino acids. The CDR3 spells CASSSGQANTEAFF. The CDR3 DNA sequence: TGCGCCAGCAGCTCAGGACAGGCCAACACTGAAGCTTTCTTT.

CDR3 sequence: CAWSVLKTAYEQYF. CDR3 nucleotide sequence: TGTGCCTGGAGTGTACTGAAGACAGCCTACGAGCAGTACTTC. V gene TRBV30 combines with J gene TRBJ2-7; D perhaps matches TRBD1 (5 bases). The germline gives CDR1 GTSNPN, CDR2 SVGIG (reference sequence). With 0 bases removed from V and 2 bases from J, the gap between germline ends came to 11 bases. The CDR3 totals 14 residues.

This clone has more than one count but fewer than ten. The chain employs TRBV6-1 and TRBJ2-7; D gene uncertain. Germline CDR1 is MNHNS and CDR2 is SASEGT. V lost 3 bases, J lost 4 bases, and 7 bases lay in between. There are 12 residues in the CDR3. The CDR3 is CASSDLSYEQYF. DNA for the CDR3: TGTGCCAGCAGTGACCTAAGTTACGAGCAGTACTTC.

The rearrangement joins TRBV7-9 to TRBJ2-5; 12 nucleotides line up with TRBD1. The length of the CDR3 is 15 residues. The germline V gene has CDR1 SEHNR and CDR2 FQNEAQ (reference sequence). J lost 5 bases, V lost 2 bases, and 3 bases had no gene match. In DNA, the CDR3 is TGTGCCAGCAGCTTAATGGGGACAGGGGGCGAGACCCAGTACTTC. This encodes CASSLMGTGGETQYF.

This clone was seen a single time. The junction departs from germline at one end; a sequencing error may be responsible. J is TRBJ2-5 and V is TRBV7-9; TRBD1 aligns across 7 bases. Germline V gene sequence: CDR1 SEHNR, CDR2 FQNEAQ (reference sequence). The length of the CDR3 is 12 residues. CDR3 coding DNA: TGTTCCAGCAGCTCGGGACAGTTGCCCCAATACTTC. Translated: CSSSSGQLPQYF.